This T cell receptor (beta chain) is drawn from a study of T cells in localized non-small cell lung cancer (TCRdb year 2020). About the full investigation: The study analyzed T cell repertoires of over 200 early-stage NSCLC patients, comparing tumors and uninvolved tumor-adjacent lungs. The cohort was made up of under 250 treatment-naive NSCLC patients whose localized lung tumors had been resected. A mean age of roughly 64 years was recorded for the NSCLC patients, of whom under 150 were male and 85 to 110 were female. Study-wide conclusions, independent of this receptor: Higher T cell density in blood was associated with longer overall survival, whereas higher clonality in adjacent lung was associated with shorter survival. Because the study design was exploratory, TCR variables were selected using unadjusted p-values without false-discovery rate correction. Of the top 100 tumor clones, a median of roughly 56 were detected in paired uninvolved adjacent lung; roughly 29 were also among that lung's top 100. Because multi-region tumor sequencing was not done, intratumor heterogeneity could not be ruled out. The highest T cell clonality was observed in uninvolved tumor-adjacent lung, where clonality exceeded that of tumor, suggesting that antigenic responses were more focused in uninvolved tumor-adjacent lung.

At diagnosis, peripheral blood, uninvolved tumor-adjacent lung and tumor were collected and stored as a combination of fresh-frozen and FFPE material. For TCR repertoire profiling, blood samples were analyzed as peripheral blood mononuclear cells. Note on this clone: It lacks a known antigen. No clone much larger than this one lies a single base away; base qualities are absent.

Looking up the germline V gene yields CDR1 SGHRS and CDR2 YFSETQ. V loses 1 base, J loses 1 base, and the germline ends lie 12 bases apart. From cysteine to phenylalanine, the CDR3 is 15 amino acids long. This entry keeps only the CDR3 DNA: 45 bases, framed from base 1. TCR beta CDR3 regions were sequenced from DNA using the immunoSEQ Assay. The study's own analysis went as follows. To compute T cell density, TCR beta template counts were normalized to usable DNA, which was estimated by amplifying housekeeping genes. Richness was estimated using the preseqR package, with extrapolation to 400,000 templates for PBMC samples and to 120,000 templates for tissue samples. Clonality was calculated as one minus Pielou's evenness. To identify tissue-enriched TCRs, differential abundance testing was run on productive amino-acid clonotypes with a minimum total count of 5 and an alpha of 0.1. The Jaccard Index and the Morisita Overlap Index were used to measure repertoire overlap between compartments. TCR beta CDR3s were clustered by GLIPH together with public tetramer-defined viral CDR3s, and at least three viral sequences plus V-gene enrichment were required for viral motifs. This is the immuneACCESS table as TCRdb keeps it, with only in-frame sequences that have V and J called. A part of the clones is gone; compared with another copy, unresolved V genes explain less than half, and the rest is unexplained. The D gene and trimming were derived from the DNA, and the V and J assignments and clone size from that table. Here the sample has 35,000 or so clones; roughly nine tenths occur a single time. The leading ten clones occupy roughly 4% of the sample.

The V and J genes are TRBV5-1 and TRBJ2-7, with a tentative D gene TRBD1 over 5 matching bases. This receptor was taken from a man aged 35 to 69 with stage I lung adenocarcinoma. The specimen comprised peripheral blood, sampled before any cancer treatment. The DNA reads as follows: TGCGCCAGCAGCTTGAAGAGAAGGGGTTCCTACGAGCAGTACTTC. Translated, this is CASSLKRRGSYEQYF.